The 28 T cell receptor beta chains below come from one sample, sequenced in a study of immune evolution from preneoplasia to lung adenocarcinoma listed by TCRdb under 2021. The library came from the immunoSEQ multiplex PCR assay. In TCRdb, the immuneACCESS table is reduced to in-frame sequences with V and J assigned. These tables do not hold every clone; where another copy was compared, an unresolved V gene accounts for under half, and the others remain unexplained. The sample table shows roughly 7,000 clones, and roughly 75% are seen once. The ten largest clones represent 5.5% to 7% of the sample. Input material: FFPE adjacent normal lung tissue. These receptors all come from a person aged 60 to 80 with lung adenocarcinoma.

This clone was seen a single time. CDR3 region: CASSLELSEQYF. The CDR3 DNA sequence: TGTGCCAGCAGCTTAGAATTATCCGAGCAGTACTTC. This rearrangement joins TRBV11-2 to TRBJ2-7, with unresolved D. Germline V gene data show CDR1 as SGHAT and CDR2 as FQNNGV. Trimming pared 0 bases from V and 6 bases from J, leaving 6 bases between. The CDR3 covers 12 residues.

The chain links TRBV9 to TRBJ2-3; 9 bases align to TRBD2. CDR1 is SGDLS and CDR2 is YYNGEE in the germline V gene. V lost 0 bases to trimming and J lost 3 bases; unmatched junction nucleotides: 14. The CDR3 is made up of 19 amino acids. CDR3 sequence: CASSVGSGGFSGRTDTQYF. CDR3 nucleotides: TGTGCCAGCAGCGTAGGTTCCGGGGGATTTAGCGGGAGAACAGATACGCAGTATTTT.

V and J are TRBV28 and TRBJ1-2; D is possibly TRBD1 (6 bases). The V and J ends lost 4 bases and 3 bases respectively, with 18 bases between them. Germline CDR1 is MDHEN and CDR2 is SYDVKM. The CDR3 consists of 16 residues. The CDR3 region has the DNA TGTGCCAGCAGTTACCCATCACCTGGACAGTACTATGGCTACACCTTC. It codes for CASSYPSPGQYYGYTF.

V is TRBV6-5 and J is TRBJ2-1; D is unclear. V was trimmed by 1 base and J by 0 bases, leaving 4 bases between them. Germline CDR1 MNHEY, CDR2 SVGAGI. This CDR3 spans 14 amino acids. CDR3 protein: CASSYLSSYNEQFF. In DNA, the CDR3 is TGTGCCAGCAGTTACTTAAGCTCCTACAATGAGCAGTTCTTC.

The chain couples TRBV25-1 to TRBJ2-7, with D perhaps assigned TRBD1 or TRBD2 (5 bases each). CDR1 and CDR2 from the germline V gene are MGHDK and SYGVNS. This CDR3 comprises 14 residues. The ends were cut back, 4 bases at V and 6 bases at J, with 16 bases in the middle. The CDR3 nucleotides are TGTGCCAGCAGTGGGAGGACATTGAGGACCGAGCAGTACGTC. This translates into CASSGRTLRTEQYV.

This clone was observed a handful of times. This sequence joins TRBV11-1 and TRBJ2-7; D is unresolved. V lost 1 base and J 1 base, leaving 2 bases between the germline ends. CDR3 size: 12 residues. Per the germline V gene, CDR1 is SGHAT and CDR2 is FQDESV (reference sequence). CDR3 coding DNA: TGTGCCAGCAGCTTAGGATCCTACGAGCAGTACTTC. Translation: CASSLGSYEQYF. Full variable domain (remainder filled in from reference TRBV11-1 and TRBJ2-7): EAEVAQSPRYKITEKSQAVAFWCDPISGHATLYWYRQILGQGPELLVQFQDESVVDDSQLPKDRFSAERLKGVDSTLKIQPAELGDSAMYLCASSLGSYEQYFGPGTRLTVT.

This clone has just a few counts. The V gene is TRBV6-1, the J gene TRBJ2-7; D may be TRBD2 (6 bases). V lost 2 bases, J lost 0 bases, and 17 bases lay in between. This CDR3 region has 17 residues. The germline V gene has CDR1 MNHNS and CDR2 SASEGT. CDR3 in DNA: TGTGCCAGCAGTGAAATTCCGGGAGCCCGGGGCTCCTACGAGCAGTACTTC. Translating gives CASSEIPGARGSYEQYF.

This chain links TRBV5-1 with TRBJ2-1, with 8 positions matching TRBD2. Germline V CDR1 and CDR2: SGHRS, YFSETQ. The CDR3 consists of 16 residues. After removal of 2 bases from V and 0 bases from J, the junction contained 4 bases not matched to a gene. Here the CDR3 reads CASSFLLADSYNEQFF. The CDR3 DNA follows: TGCGCCAGCAGCTTCCTACTAGCGGACTCCTACAATGAGCAGTTCTTC.

This clone has a handful of counts. The chain couples TRBV6-5 to TRBJ1-3, with D perhaps matching TRBD1 (5 bases). Germline V gene sequence: CDR1 MNHEY, CDR2 SVGAGI. CDR3 length: 15 residues. The V end was cut by 5 bases, the J end by 0 bases, with 11 bases between. CDR3 sequence reads: CASSTPTVSGNTIYF. CDR3 in DNA: TGTGCCAGCAGTACCCCGACAGTCTCTGGAAACACCATATATTTT.

This chain uses TRBV14 with TRBJ2-2; D is undetermined. There are 14 residues in the CDR3. Trimming removed 1 base from V and 5 bases from J, with 8 bases in between. Germline V CDR1 and CDR2: SGHDN, FVKESK. Here the CDR3 DNA reads TGTGCCAGCAGCCAAGTCCAAGCGACCGGGGAGCTGTTTTTT. It translates to CASSQVQATGELFF.

This chain joins TRBV2 and TRBJ2-2; possibly TRBD1 for D (5 bases). The V gene lost 2 bases and the J gene lost 8 bases, with 9 bases spanning the gap. CDR1 is SNHLY, CDR2 FYNNEI, per germline. This CDR3 has 13 residues. The CDR3 DNA is TGTGCCAGCAGTGAATTTCCAGGGGGGGAGCTGTTTTTT. This sequence encodes CASSEFPGGELFF.

The V call is TRBV29-1, the J call TRBJ1-1; D unresolved. V was shortened by 3 bases and J by 2 bases, with 10 bases between the two germline ends. The CDR3 sequence is 13 residues long. Germline-derived CDR1 and CDR2 are SQVTM and ANQGSEA. This CDR3 is CSVEMERNTEAFF. The CDR3 region has the DNA TGCAGCGTTGAGATGGAGCGCAACACTGAAGCTTTCTTT. The whole variable domain, remainder taken from reference TRBV29-1 and TRBJ1-1, is SAVISQKPSRDICQRGTSLTIQCQVDSQVTMMFWYRQQPGQSLTLIATANQGSEATYESGFVIDKFPISRPNLTFSTLTVSNMSPEDSSIYLCSVEMERNTEAFFGQGTRLTVV.

Points on this clone: One junction end does not reproduce the germline sequence, and a read error may be involved. J is TRBJ1-5 and V is TRBV2, with TRBD1 matching over 7 bases. CDR1 and CDR2 (germline): SNHLY, FYNNEI. The CDR3 has 15 amino acids. CDR3 coding DNA: TGTGCCAGCAGTGTACAAGGACAGGTCAATCAGCTCCAGCATTTT. This codes for CASSVQGQVNQLQHF.

Of note for this clone: Other nucleotide sequences from this sample produce the same CDR3. The chain couples TRBV2 to TRBJ1-1, with a weak D call TRBD1 (5 bases). Germline values: CDR1 SNHLY, CDR2 FYNNEI. Trimming removed 7 bases at V and 0 bases at J, with 12 bases between. The CDR3 extends over 14 amino acids. CDR3 DNA: TGTGCCAGCAATCAGGGACTAATGAACACTGAAGCTTTCTTT. Translated: CASNQGLMNTEAFF.

V gene TRBV6-1 combines with J gene TRBJ1-2; the D is unclear. This CDR3 has 11 amino acids. Per the germline V gene, CDR1 is MNHNS and CDR2 is SASEGT. Trimming stripped 4 bases from V and 6 bases from J, with 6 bases between. CDR3 nucleotides: TGTGCCAGCAGTGTAGAGAATGGCTACACCTTC. It specifies CASSVENGYTF.

This clone was seen just once. This rearrangement joins TRBV10-3 to TRBJ2-2; 7 nucleotides line up with TRBD2. V shed 10 bases and J 1 base; nucleotides not matched to a gene: 9. This CDR3 has 15 residues. Per germline, CDR1 ENHRY and CDR2 SYGVKD. The CDR3 spells CATRIAGQNTGELFF. The DNA for the CDR3 is TGTGCCACCCGGATAGCGGGTCAGAACACCGGGGAGCTGTTTTTT.

V usage is TRBV28 and J usage is TRBJ2-7; D is undetermined. The length of the CDR3 is 13 residues. Trimming removed 2 bases at V and 4 bases at J, with 9 bases between. Germline-derived CDR1 and CDR2 are MDHEN and SYDVKM. CDR3 amino acids: CASSLGVEYEQYF. The CDR3 nucleotides read TGTGCCAGCAGTTTAGGGGTGGAGTACGAGCAGTACTTC.

The rearrangement uses TRBV19 and TRBJ2-7; the D is unclear. Germline-derived CDR1 and CDR2 are LNHDA and SQIVND (reference sequence). Trimming shortened V by 1 base and J by 5 bases, and 12 bases separated the two germline ends. This CDR3 comprises 14 residues. The CDR3 reads CASSIVGRWDEQYF. Written as DNA, the CDR3 is TGTGCCAGTAGTATAGTGGGCAGGTGGGACGAGCAGTACTTC.

Relative to its sample, this clone is large (0.1 to 1%). V gene TRBV28 combines with J gene TRBJ1-1; 7 bases align to TRBD1. This CDR3 region has 16 residues. Trimming took 4 bases from V and 0 from J; bases not matched to a gene: 8. Germline V gene lookup returns CDR1 MDHEN and CDR2 SYDVKM. The CDR3 DNA sequence: TGTGCCAGCAGTTCCGCGACAGGGTTCATGAACACTGAAGCTTTCTTT. It yields the protein CASSSATGFMNTEAFF.

V usage is TRBV5-4 and J usage is TRBJ1-2; D remains unclear. V was trimmed by 4 bases and J by 8 bases, leaving 21 bases between them. CDR1 is SGHNT, CDR2 YYREEE, per germline (reference sequence). There are 15 residues in the CDR3. The CDR3 reads CASSLSSNYFGGYTF. For the CDR3, the DNA is TGTGCCAGCAGCCTCTCCTCGAACTACTTTGGCGGCTACACCTTC.

This chain links TRBV6-1 with TRBJ1-5; TRBD1 aligns across 9 bases. This CDR3 is built from 14 residues. Per germline, CDR1 MNHNS and CDR2 SASEGT. V lost 3 bases and J lost 5; bases outside the gene matches: 2. The CDR3 reads CASSEGQGYQPQHF. CDR3 nucleotide sequence: TGTGCCAGCAGTGAGGGACAGGGATATCAGCCCCAGCATTTT.

The chain recombines TRBV7-2 with TRBJ2-1, with unresolved D. Germline values: CDR1 SGHTA, CDR2 FQGNSA. The CDR3 is made up of 13 amino acids. Trimming removed 2 bases from V and 5 bases from J, with 7 bases in between. CDR3 protein: CASSLRPNNEQFF. The CDR3 DNA reads as TGTGCCAGCAGCTTACGCCCAAACAATGAGCAGTTCTTC.

This rearrangement joins TRBV7-9 to TRBJ2-7, with D perhaps matching TRBD1 or TRBD2 (6 bases each). Trimming took 1 base from V and 5 from J, leaving 9 bases between them. The CDR3 spans 13 residues. Germline CDR1 and CDR2: SEHNR and FQNEAQ (reference sequence). The CDR3 sequence is CASSLGGAHEQYV. CDR3 sequence (DNA): TGTGCCAGCAGCTTAGGGGGGGCCCACGAGCAGTACGTC.

This chain uses TRBV28 with TRBJ1-2; tentative D call: TRBD1 (6 bases). The CDR3 is 15 amino acids. V lost 7 bases and J 7 bases, leaving 22 bases between the germline ends. CDR1 is MDHEN, CDR2 SYDVKM, per germline. The CDR3 DNA is TGTGCCAGCACCCCAGGGACAATCTGGGACGCTGGCTACACCTTC. Translated, it gives CASTPGTIWDAGYTF.

The chain joins TRBV5-1 to TRBJ2-1, with D tentatively TRBD1 (6 bases). This CDR3 has 16 residues. Germline CDR1 SGHRS, CDR2 YFSETQ. Trimming removed 4 bases from V and 3 bases from J, with 17 bases in between. In nucleotides, the CDR3 is TGCGCCAGCAGCCTTGCAGGGGTTGGTCTCTACAATGAGCAGTTCTTC. Its protein product is CASSLAGVGLYNEQFF.

In its sample, this clone was seen once. This rearrangement joins TRBV9 to TRBJ1-3; no clear D gene. Trimming took off 2 bases at V and 0 bases at J, with 6 bases between the two ends. CDR3 length: 14 amino acids. Germline V gene sequence: CDR1 SGDLS, CDR2 YYNGEE. The CDR3 region is CASSVLNSGNTIYF. Written as DNA, the CDR3 is TGTGCCAGCAGCGTGTTAAACTCTGGAAACACCATATATTTT.

The chain uses TRBV5-1 and TRBJ2-5; TRBD2 matches at 7 bases. The CDR3 runs to 16 residues. Germline V gene sequence: CDR1 SGHRS, CDR2 YFSETQ. Losses at the gene ends were 0 bases for V and 4 bases for J; bases not matched to a gene: 9. The CDR3 reads CASSLDASGGSETQYF. The CDR3 region has the DNA TGCGCCAGCAGCTTGGACGCGTCGGGAGGATCAGAGACCCAGTACTTC.

V usage is TRBV9 and J usage is TRBJ2-3; 8 bases fit TRBD1. There are 17 residues in the CDR3. Germline V gene lookup returns CDR1 SGDLS and CDR2 YYNGEE. J was trimmed by 1 base and V by 0 bases; bases with no gene match: 7. DNA of the CDR3: TGTGCCAGCAGCGTAGAGGCAGGGGGCTTCGGCACAGATACGCAGTATTTT. The encoded protein is CASSVEAGGFGTDTQYF.